Below are 25 T cell receptor beta chains sequenced from a single sample in a study of cytomegalovirus exposure and HLA in healthy donors. The PCR contained 60 Vbeta and 13 Jbeta primers. Some clones are missing from TCRdb's copy, which holds only in-frame ones; the method was immunoSEQ multiplex PCR. The repertoire holds approximately 130,000 clones, 80% to 85% seen once, with roughly 8.2% in the top ten. Sequencing used PBMCs. All receptors derive from a woman in her fifties or sixties in good health and CMV-seropositive.

The chain couples TRBV5-1 to TRBJ1-3, with D possibly being TRBD1 (6 bases). The CDR3 extends over 18 amino acids. Germline lookup yields CDR1 SGHRS and CDR2 YFSETQ. The V and J ends lost 8 bases and 0 bases respectively, with 24 bases between them. CDR3 loop: CARTTLSGHLSSGNTIYF. DNA for the CDR3: TGCGCCAGAACTACACTCTCGGGACACCTTTCCTCTGGAAACACCATATATTTT.

The genes are TRBV28 and TRBJ2-1, with D unclear. Germline V gene lookup returns CDR1 MDHEN and CDR2 SYDVKM. The CDR3 loop spans 13 amino acids. V gave up 6 bases and J gave up 0 bases, with 6 bases separating them. This chain's CDR3 is CASRAASYNEQFF. The CDR3, as DNA: TGTGCCAGCAGGGCGGCCTCCTACAATGAGCAGTTCTTC.

The chain carries TRBV6-6 and TRBJ2-2; no definite D call. V was trimmed by 6 bases and J by 6 bases, leaving 5 bases between them. Germline CDR1 reads MNHNY; CDR2 reads SVGAGI (reference sequence). The CDR3 sequence is 11 residues long. CDR3 bases: TGTGCCAGCAGCCCCGCCGGGGAGCTGTTTTTT. This codes for CASSPAGELFF.

This chain joins TRBV5-6 and TRBJ1-2; tentatively, D is TRBD1 (6 bases). The V gene's germline CDR1 is SGHDT and CDR2 YYEEEE. Deletions cut 4 bases from V and 5 bases from J, with 27 bases between. The CDR3 sequence is 18 residues long. CDR3 in amino acids: CASSTDSEEIHGSYGYTF. The CDR3 DNA sequence: TGTGCCAGCAGCACGGACAGCGAAGAAATCCACGGCTCTTATGGCTACACCTTC.

V is TRBV5-8 and J is TRBJ2-7, with a tentative D call TRBD2 (5 bases). The CDR3 is made up of 15 amino acids. Trimming removed 6 bases from V and 0 bases from J, with 16 bases in between. CDR1 is SGHTS, CDR2 YDEGEE, per germline. The CDR3 DNA reads as TGTGCCAGCACCCTTCGGGGTAGCAGCTCCTACGAGCAGTACTTC. It is translated as CASTLRGSSSYEQYF.

V usage is TRBV7-2 and J usage is TRBJ1-2; a possible D gene is TRBD1 (5 bases). Deletions cut 2 bases from V and 5 bases from J, with 15 bases between. Germline CDR1 SGHTA, CDR2 FQGNSA. CDR3 length: 15 amino acids. The CDR3 nucleotides read TGTGCCAGCAGCTTAAGTACCCGGACACTTTATGGCTACACCTTC. Translating it yields CASSLSTRTLYGYTF. Using reference TRBV7-2 and TRBJ1-2 for the parts outside the CDR3, the full variable domain is GAGVSQSPSNKVTEKGKDVELRCDPISGHTALYWYRQSLGQGLEFLIYFQGNSAPDKSGLPSDRFSAERTGGSVSTLTIQRTQQEDSAVYLCASSLSTRTLYGYTFGSGTRLTVV.

The rearrangement links TRBV6-5 to TRBJ1-1; tentative D call: TRBD1 (5 bases). V lost 4 bases and J lost 9, with 21 bases in between. Germline CDR1 MNHEY, CDR2 SVGAGI. This CDR3 spans 15 amino acids. CDR3 sequence: CASSSIQQVWAKAFF. CDR3 nucleotides: TGTGCCAGCAGTTCCATCCAACAGGTGTGGGCTAAAGCTTTCTTT.

The chain has TRBV30 and TRBJ2-1; 8 bases match TRBD2. J gave up 0 bases and V 5 bases, and 15 bases lay outside the gene matches. The germline CDR1 and CDR2 sequences are GTSNPN and SVGIG (reference sequence). CDR3 size: 18 residues. CDR3 sequence (DNA): TGTGCCTGGTCCGGGACTAGTCGCGCGTCGAGCTCCTACAATGAGCAGTTCTTC. It yields the protein CAWSGTSRASSSYNEQFF.

The V call is TRBV19, the J call TRBJ1-1, with TRBD1 as a possible D gene (6 bases). V lost 5 bases, J lost 11 bases, and 18 bases lay in between. This CDR3 comprises 13 residues. Looked up from germline, CDR1 is LNHDA and CDR2 is SQIVND (reference sequence). CDR3 DNA: TGTGCCAGTAGTCCGAGGACAGCCCTTGGGGCTTTCTTT. Its translation is CASSPRTALGAFF.

The chain joins TRBV18 to TRBJ2-7; D is undetermined. This CDR3 is 15 amino acids long. Germline CDR1 is KGHSH and CDR2 is LQKENI. V gave up 2 bases and J gave up 4 bases, with 15 bases separating them. CDR3 amino acids: CASSPGPGDLYEQYF. The DNA for the CDR3 is TGTGCCAGCTCACCAGGTCCAGGCGACCTATACGAGCAGTACTTC.

V gene TRBV5-1 combines with J gene TRBJ2-7, with 7 bases fitting TRBD1. The CDR3 has 15 amino acids. Germline assignment: CDR1 SGHRS and CDR2 YFSETQ. The trim removed 4 bases at V and 7 bases at J, leaving 14 bases unmatched. Written as DNA, the CDR3 is TGCGCCAGCAGCGCCGAGGGCAGGGGGTGGGGGGAGCAGTACTTC. Encoded protein: CASSAEGRGWGEQYF.

The V gene is TRBV9, the J gene TRBJ1-1; 7 positions agree with TRBD1. The CDR3 totals 14 residues. Germline CDR1 and CDR2: SGDLS and YYNGEE. J gave up 5 bases and V 3 bases, and 7 bases lay outside the gene matches. The CDR3: CASSGQRQGTEAFF. The CDR3 coding sequence is TGTGCCAGCAGCGGACAGCGACAGGGTACTGAAGCTTTCTTT.

V gene TRBV27 combines with J gene TRBJ2-7; 7 positions agree with TRBD2. CDR3 length: 13 amino acids. CDR1 MNHEY and CDR2 SMNVEV come from the germline V gene (reference sequence). V was pared by 3 bases and J by 7 bases, with 6 bases of the junction left unmatched. The CDR3 nucleotides are TGTGCCAGCAGTTTGGGGACGGGGGGTGAGCAGTACTTC. Translated, it gives CASSLGTGGEQYF.

The chain links TRBV6-6 to TRBJ2-5; no clear D gene. V was clipped by 7 bases and J by 4 bases, with 13 bases between them. Germline V gene data show CDR1 as MNHNY and CDR2 as SVGAGI (reference sequence). The length of the CDR3 is 13 residues. CDR3 DNA sequence: TGTGCCAGCAAGTTGGGCGATCGAGAGACCCAGTACTTC. Its translation is CASKLGDRETQYF.

This chain connects TRBV5-4 to TRBJ2-5; D unresolved. This CDR3 has 13 residues. Trimming took 6 bases from V and 1 from J, leaving 10 bases between them. Germline assignment: CDR1 SGHNT and CDR2 YYREEE (reference sequence). DNA for the CDR3: TGTGCCAGCACCGTAGACATCCAAGAGACCCAGTACTTC. Residues: CASTVDIQETQYF.

The chain recombines TRBV11-1 with TRBJ1-1; tentatively, D is TRBD1 (5 bases). Deletions cut 3 bases from V and 4 bases from J, with 12 bases between. Germline-derived CDR1 and CDR2 are SGHAT and FQDESV (reference sequence). This CDR3 has 14 amino acids. CDR3 in DNA: TGTGCCAGCAGCTTCTGGGGCAAGAGCACTGAAGCTTTCTTT. Protein sequence: CASSFWGKSTEAFF.

The chain joins TRBV4-2 to TRBJ1-1; no clear D gene. CDR1 is LGHNA and CDR2 is YNFKEQ in the germline V gene. The V end was cut by 0 bases, the J end by 0 bases, with 5 bases between. CDR3 length equals 14 residues. In DNA form, the CDR3 reads TGTGCCAGCAGCCAAGATCAGGTGAACACTGAAGCTTTCTTT. It is translated as CASSQDQVNTEAFF.

The genes are TRBV7-6 and TRBJ2-7; 9 bases are a match to TRBD1. The CDR3 has 15 residues. Germline V gives CDR1 SGHVS, CDR2 FNYEAQ. V lost 4 bases and J lost 3; bases outside the gene matches: 7. CDR3 in DNA: TGTGCCAGCAGCTCCTCGGGACAGGGTGTCTACGAGCAGTACTTC. Protein sequence: CASSSSGQGVYEQYF.

The rearrangement links TRBV7-6 to TRBJ1-6, with D perhaps TRBD1 (5 bases). Germline loops: CDR1 SGHVS, CDR2 FNYEAQ. This CDR3 spans 14 amino acids. Trimming cost V 0 bases and J 11 bases, with 11 bases left between them. CDR3 coding DNA: TGTGCCAGCAGCTTAGCGGGGGGGTCAACACCCCTCCACTTT. This gives the protein CASSLAGGSTPLHF. Complete variable domain (other parts from reference TRBV7-6 and TRBJ1-6): GAGVSQSPRYKVTKRGQDVALRCDPISGHVSLYWYRQALGQGPEFLTYFNYEAQQDKSGLPNDRFSAERPEGSISTLTIQRTEQRDSAMYRCASSLAGGSTPLHFGNGTRLTVT.

The gene calls are TRBV7-9 and TRBJ2-5; 9 bases line up with TRBD1. Judging by the DNA end, TRBJ2-7 fits better; the J call may be wrong. The CDR3 consists of 14 residues. Germline V gene sequence: CDR1 SEHNR, CDR2 FQNEAQ (reference sequence). CDR3 amino acids: CASSLTGGVDEQYF. CDR3 bases: TGTGCCAGCAGCTTAACAGGGGGCGTTGACGAGCAGTACTTC.

Regarding this clone: In the same sample, other DNA sequences code for this CDR3. The chain has TRBV18 and TRBJ1-2, with a possible D match to TRBD1 (5 bases). Germline V CDR1 and CDR2: KGHSH, LQKENI. The CDR3 extends over 13 amino acids. V was pared by 3 bases and J by 5 bases, with 10 bases between. DNA for the CDR3: TGTGCCAGCTCACCCCCGGGGGGATATGGCTACACCTTC. Amino acids: CASSPPGGYGYTF.

The genes are TRBV10-3 and TRBJ1-2, with D perhaps matching TRBD1 (5 bases). The V end was cut by 7 bases, the J end by 6 bases, with 15 bases between. This CDR3 has 13 amino acids. Germline V lookup: CDR1 ENHRY, CDR2 SYGVKD. Here the CDR3 DNA reads TGTGCCATCAAGCCCAGGGACTCCGATGGCTACACCTTC. This codes for CAIKPRDSDGYTF.

The chain couples TRBV6-5 to TRBJ1-5; unclear D gene. Trimming took 4 bases from V and 2 from J, leaving 9 bases between them. CDR1 and CDR2 from the germline V gene are MNHEY and SVGAGI. The CDR3 loop spans 14 amino acids. The CDR3 nucleotides are TGTGCCAGCAGTTCGTGGGGAGGCAATCAGCCCCAGCATTTT. The encoded protein is CASSSWGGNQPQHF.

The chain joins TRBV2 to TRBJ2-1; 9 bases map to TRBD2. V gave up 7 bases and J gave up 9 bases; unmatched junction bases: 13. The V gene's germline CDR1 is SNHLY and CDR2 FYNNEI. This CDR3 region has 15 residues. The CDR3 DNA follows: TGTGCCAGCACTAAGGGACTAGCTACGGGTGTTGAGCAGTTCTTC. Translating it yields CASTKGLATGVEQFF.

The chain has TRBV27 and TRBJ1-2; D is possibly TRBD1 (5 bases). Germline lookup yields CDR1 MNHEY and CDR2 SMNVEV (reference sequence). Deletions cut 2 bases from V and 2 bases from J, with 15 bases between. The CDR3 has 16 residues. The CDR3 reads CASSLGQGFPNYGYTF. DNA for the CDR3: TGTGCCAGCAGTTTAGGTCAGGGATTTCCGAACTATGGCTACACCTTC.